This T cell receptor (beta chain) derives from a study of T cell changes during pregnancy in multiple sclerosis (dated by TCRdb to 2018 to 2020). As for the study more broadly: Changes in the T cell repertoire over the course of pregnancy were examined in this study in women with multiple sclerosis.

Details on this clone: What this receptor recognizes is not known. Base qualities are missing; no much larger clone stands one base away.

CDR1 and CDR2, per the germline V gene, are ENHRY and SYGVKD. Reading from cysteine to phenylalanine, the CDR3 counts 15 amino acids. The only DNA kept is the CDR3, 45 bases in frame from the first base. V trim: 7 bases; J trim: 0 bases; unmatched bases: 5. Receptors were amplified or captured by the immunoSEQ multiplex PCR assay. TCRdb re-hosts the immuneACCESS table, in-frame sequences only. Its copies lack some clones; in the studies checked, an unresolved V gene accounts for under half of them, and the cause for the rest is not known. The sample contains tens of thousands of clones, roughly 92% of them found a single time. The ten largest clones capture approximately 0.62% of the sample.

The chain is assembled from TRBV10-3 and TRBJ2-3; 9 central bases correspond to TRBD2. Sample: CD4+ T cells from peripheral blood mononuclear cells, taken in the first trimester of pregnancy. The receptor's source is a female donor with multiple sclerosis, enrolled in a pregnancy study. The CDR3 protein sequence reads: CAITAGGLSTDTQYF. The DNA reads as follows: TGTGCCATCACAGCGGGAGGATTAAGCACAGATACGCAGTATTTT.